This TCR beta chain originates from a study of shared clonotypes between healthy human individuals. About the study: Participating donors consisted of two women and a few men aged 18 to 49.

The CDR3 contains 11 residues. Germline CDR1 is SQVTM and CDR2 is ANQGSEA. With V trimmed by 7 bases and J by 5 bases, 4 bases remained unmatched. This table comes from immunoSEQ multiplex PCR, and its TCRdb copy is limited to in-frame clones, with some not included. The sample lists millions of clones; 80% to 95% were seen once. Into CD45RA+ naive and CD45RA-negative memory subsets, the CD4+ cells were split. This receptor was obtained from a young man in good health. Some clones in this sample may be carry-over from other donors' samples. The chain carries TRBV29-1 and TRBJ1-1, with 7 bases that match TRBD1. Material: naive CD4+ T cells from PBMCs. The sample's subset: CD45RA+ positively selected. CDR3 nucleotide sequence: TGCAGCGGGGGACAGAGGACTGAAGCTTTCTTT. Translated, it gives CSGGQRTEAFF.